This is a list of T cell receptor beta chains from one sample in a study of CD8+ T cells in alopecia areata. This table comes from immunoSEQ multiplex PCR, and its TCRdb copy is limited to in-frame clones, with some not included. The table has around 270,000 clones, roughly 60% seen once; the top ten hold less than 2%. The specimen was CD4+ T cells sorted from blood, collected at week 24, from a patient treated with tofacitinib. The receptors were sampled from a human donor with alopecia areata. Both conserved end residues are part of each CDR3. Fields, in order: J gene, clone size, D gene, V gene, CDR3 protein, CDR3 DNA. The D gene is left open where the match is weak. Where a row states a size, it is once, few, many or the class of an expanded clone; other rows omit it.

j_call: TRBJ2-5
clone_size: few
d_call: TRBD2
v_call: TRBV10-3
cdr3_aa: CAISAASGGQETQYF
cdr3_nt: TGTGCCATCAGTGCGGCTAGCGGGGGCCAGGAGACCCAGTACTTC

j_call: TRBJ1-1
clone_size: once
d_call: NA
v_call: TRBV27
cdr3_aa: CASSLSGGYGAFF
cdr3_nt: TGTGCCAGCAGTTTATCGGGGGGCTATGGGGCTTTCTTT

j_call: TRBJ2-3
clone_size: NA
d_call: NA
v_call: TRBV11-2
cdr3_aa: CASSPDSPDTQYF
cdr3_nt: TGTGCCAGCAGCCCCGACAGTCCAGATACGCAGTATTTT

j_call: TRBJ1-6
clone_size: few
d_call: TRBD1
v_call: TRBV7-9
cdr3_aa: CASSLTGSSPLHF
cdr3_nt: TGTGCCAGCAGCTTGACAGGGAGTTCACCCCTCCACTTT

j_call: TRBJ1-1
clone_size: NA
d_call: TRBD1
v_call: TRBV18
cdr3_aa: CASSPGTGAFF
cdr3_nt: TGTGCCAGCTCGCCCGGGACAGGGGCTTTCTTT

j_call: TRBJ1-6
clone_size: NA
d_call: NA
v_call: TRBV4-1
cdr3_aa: CASSQGRQAPRSSYNSPLHF
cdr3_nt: TGCGCCAGCAGCCAAGGCCGACAGGCCCCAAGGAGCTCCTATAATTCACCCCTCCACTTT

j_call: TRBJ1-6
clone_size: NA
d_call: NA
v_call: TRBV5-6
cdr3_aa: CASSVASANNSPLHF
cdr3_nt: TGTGCCAGCAGCGTGGCCTCCGCCAATAATTCACCCCTCCACTTT

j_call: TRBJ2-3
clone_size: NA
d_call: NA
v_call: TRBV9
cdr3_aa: CASSVGGGSTDTQYF
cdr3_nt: TGTGCCAGCAGCGTAGGCGGGGGCTCCACAGATACGCAGTATTTT

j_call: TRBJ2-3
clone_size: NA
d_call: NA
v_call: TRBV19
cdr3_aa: CASSPRGARTDTQYF
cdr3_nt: TGTGCCAGTAGCCCTCGGGGGGCCCGGACAGATACGCAGTATTTT

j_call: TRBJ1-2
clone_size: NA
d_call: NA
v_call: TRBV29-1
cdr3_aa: CSAQGPGYTF
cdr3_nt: TGCAGCGCCCAGGGTCCTGGCTACACCTTC

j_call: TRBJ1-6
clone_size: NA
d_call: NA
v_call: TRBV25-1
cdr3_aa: CASSENGYSPLHF
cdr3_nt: TGTGCCAGCAGTGAAAACGGTTATTCACCCCTCCACTTT

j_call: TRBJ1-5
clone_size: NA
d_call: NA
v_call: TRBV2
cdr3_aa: CASTLGTGGNQPQHF
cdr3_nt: TGTGCCAGCACCTTAGGAACGGGGGGCAATCAGCCCCAGCATTTT

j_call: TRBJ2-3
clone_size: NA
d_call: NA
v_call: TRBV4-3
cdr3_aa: CASSQDFGSGDTQYF
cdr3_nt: TGCGCCAGCAGCCAAGATTTCGGTTCAGGGGATACGCAGTATTTT

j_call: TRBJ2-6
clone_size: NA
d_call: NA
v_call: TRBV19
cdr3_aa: CASSGDTGANVLTF
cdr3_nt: TGTGCCAGTAGTGGCGACACAGGGGCCAACGTCCTGACTTTC

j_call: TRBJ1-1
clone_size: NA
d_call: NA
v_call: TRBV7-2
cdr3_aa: CASSFRDTEAFF
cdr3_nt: TGTGCCAGCAGCTTCAGAGACACTGAAGCTTTCTTT

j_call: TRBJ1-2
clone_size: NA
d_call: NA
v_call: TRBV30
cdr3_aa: CAWSVQGRVGGYTF
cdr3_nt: TGTGCCTGGAGTGTACAGGGCAGGGTGGGCGGCTACACCTTC

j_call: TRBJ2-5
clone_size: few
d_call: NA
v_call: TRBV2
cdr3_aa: CASSEGQAPKTQYF
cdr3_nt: TGTGCCAGCAGTGAAGGGCAGGCGCCAAAGACCCAGTACTTC

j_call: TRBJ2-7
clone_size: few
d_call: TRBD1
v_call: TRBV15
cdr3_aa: CATSRETGGRNEQYF
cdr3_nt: TGTGCCACCAGCCGGGAGACAGGGGGCCGGAACGAGCAGTACTTC

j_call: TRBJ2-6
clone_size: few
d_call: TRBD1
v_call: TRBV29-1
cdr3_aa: CSVGGTARPEANVLTF
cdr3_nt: TGCAGCGTTGGAGGGACAGCCCGACCTGAGGCCAACGTCCTGACTTTC

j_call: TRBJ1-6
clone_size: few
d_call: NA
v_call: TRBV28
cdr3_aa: CASSLLGWDSPLHF
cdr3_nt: TGTGCCAGCAGTTTACTTGGGTGGGATTCACCCCTCCACTTT

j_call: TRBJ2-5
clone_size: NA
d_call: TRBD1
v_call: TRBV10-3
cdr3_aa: CASRDRVSYGQETQYF
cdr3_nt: TGTGCCTCGCGAGACAGGGTCTCTTATGGACAAGAGACCCAGTACTTC

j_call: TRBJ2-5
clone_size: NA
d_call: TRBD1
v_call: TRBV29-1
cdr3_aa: CSTTPPTGGFETQYF
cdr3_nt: TGCAGCACCACGCCCCCGACAGGGGGCTTCGAGACCCAGTACTTC

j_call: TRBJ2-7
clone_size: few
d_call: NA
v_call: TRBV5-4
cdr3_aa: CASSLRGRSYEQYF
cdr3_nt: TGTGCCAGCAGCTTGCGGGGGAGGTCCTACGAGCAGTACTTC

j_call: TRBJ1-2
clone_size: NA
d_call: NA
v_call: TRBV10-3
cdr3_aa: CAISSAGDGYTF
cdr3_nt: TGTGCCATCTCCTCGGCAGGGGACGGCTACACCTTC

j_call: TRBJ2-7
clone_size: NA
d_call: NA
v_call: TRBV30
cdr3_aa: CAWSVQETGEQYF
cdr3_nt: TGTGCCTGGAGTGTCCAGGAAACAGGGGAGCAGTACTTC

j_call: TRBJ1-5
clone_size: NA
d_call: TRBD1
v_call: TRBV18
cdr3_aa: CASSRQGSNQPQHF
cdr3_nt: TGTGCCAGCTCACGACAGGGAAGCAATCAGCCCCAGCATTTT

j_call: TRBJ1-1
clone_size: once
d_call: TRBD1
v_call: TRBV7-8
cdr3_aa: CASSSDRGSEAFF
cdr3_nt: TGTGCCAGCAGCTCCGACAGGGGCAGTGAAGCTTTCTTT

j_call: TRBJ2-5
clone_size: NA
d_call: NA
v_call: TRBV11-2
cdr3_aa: CASSLTLATETQYF
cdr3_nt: TGTGCCAGCAGCTTAACCCTCGCCACAGAGACCCAGTACTTC

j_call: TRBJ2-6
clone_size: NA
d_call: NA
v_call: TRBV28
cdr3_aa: CASSRGDGTAANVLTF
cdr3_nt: TGTGCCAGCAGTCGAGGCGACGGGACTGCGGCCAACGTCCTGACTTTC

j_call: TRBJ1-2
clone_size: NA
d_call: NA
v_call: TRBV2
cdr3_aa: CASSDRHSVYGYTF
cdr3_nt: TGTGCCAGCAGTGACCGACATTCCGTCTATGGCTACACCTTC

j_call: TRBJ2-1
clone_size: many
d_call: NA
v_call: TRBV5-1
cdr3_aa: CASSFEAGYNEQFF
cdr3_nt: TGCGCCAGCAGCTTCGAGGCGGGTTACAATGAGCAGTTCTTC

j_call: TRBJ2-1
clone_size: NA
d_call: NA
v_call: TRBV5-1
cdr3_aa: CASSRSNEQFF
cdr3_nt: TGCGCCAGCAGCCGGTCGAATGAGCAGTTCTTC

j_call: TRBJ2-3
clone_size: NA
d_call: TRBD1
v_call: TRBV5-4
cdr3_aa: CASSLGGQGSDTQYF
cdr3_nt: TGTGCCAGCAGCTTGGGGGGACAGGGTTCAGATACGCAGTATTTT

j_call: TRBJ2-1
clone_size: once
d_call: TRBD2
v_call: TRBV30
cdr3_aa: CAWRTSGASGQFF
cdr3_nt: TGTGCCTGGAGGACTAGCGGGGCGTCTGGGCAGTTCTTC

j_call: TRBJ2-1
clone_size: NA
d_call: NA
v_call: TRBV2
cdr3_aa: CASTKEVEQFF
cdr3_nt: TGTGCCAGCACCAAGGAGGTTGAGCAGTTCTTC

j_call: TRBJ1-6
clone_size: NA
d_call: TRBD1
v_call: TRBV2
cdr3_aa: CASSEAGRGQGPPLHF
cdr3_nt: TGTGCCAGCAGTGAAGCGGGACGGGGACAGGGCCCACCCCTCCACTTT

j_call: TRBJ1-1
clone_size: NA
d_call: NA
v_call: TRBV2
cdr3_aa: CASSRSIQRSNTEAFF
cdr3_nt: TGTGCCAGCAGTCGATCGATCCAGCGTTCGAACACTGAAGCTTTCTTT

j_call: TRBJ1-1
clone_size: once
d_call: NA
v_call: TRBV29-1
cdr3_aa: CSVSGPNTEAFF
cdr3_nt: TGCAGCGTGTCAGGACCGAACACTGAAGCTTTCTTT

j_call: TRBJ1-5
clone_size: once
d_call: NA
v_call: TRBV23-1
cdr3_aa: CASSQSVGGRRRPQHF
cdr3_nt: TGCGCCAGCAGTCAATCTGTCGGGGGGCGACGGCGGCCCCAGCATTTT

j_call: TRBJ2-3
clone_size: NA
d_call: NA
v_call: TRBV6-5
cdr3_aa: CASSYSAGSTDTQYF
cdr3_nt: TGTGCCAGCAGTTACTCGGCTGGTAGCACAGATACGCAGTATTTT

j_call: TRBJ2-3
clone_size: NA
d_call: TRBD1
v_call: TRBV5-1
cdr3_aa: CASSLGWQGASTDTQYF
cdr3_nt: TGCGCCAGCAGCTTAGGATGGCAGGGGGCCAGCACAGATACGCAGTATTTT

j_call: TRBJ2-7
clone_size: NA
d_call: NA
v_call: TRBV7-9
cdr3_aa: CASIKYLDPGHTSYEQYF
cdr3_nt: TGTGCCAGCATCAAATATCTCGATCCGGGACATACCTCCTACGAGCAGTACTTC

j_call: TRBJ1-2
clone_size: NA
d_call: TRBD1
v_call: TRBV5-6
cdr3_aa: CASSADRVNYGYTF
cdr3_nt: TGTGCCAGCAGCGCGGACAGGGTTAACTATGGCTACACCTTC

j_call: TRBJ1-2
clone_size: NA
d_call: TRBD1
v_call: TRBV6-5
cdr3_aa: CAVGTAYGYTF
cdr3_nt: TGTGCCGTTGGGACAGCCTATGGCTACACCTTC

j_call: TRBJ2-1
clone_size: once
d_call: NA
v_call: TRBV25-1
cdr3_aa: CASRFSSYNEQFF
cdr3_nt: TGTGCCAGCAGGTTCAGCTCCTACAATGAGCAGTTCTTC

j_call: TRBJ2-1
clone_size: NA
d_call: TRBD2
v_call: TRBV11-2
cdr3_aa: CASSPTSGGPRRQFF
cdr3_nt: TGTGCCAGCAGCCCTACTAGCGGGGGGCCGCGGAGGCAGTTCTTC

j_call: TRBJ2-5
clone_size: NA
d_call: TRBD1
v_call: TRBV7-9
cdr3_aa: CASSLGGGRETQYF
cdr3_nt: TGTGCCAGCAGCTTAGGAGGGGGCAGAGAGACCCAGTACTTC

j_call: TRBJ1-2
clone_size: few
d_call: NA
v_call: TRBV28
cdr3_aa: CASSLAGVSDYGYTF
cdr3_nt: TGTGCCAGCAGTTTAGCTGGGGTAAGCGACTATGGCTACACCTTC

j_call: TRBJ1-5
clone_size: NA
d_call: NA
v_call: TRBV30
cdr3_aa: CAWSTLGGRRQPQHF
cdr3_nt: TGTGCCTGGAGTACCCTGGGGGGAAGACGCCAGCCCCAGCATTTT

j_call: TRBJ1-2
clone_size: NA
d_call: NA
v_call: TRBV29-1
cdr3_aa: CSVGDNYYGYTF
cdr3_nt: TGCAGCGTTGGGGACAACTACTATGGCTACACCTTC

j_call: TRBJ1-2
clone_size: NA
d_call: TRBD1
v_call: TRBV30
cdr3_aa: CAWSVQGASRGYTF
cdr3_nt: TGTGCCTGGAGTGTACAGGGGGCCTCAAGAGGCTACACCTTC

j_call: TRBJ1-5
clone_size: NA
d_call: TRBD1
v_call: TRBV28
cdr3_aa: CASSAPGQNQPQHF
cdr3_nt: TGTGCCAGCAGTGCACCGGGACAGAATCAGCCCCAGCATTTT

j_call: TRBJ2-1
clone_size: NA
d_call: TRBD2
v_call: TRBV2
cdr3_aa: CASSPPAGAYNEQFF
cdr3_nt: TGTGCCAGCAGTCCCCCAGCGGGGGCCTACAATGAGCAGTTCTTC

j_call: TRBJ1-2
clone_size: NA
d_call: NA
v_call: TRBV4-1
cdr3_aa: CASSEREGNYGYTF
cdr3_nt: TGCGCCAGCAGCGAACGCGAGGGAAACTATGGCTACACCTTC

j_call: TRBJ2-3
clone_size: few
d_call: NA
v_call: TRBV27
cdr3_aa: CASSFSADASTDTQYF
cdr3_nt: TGTGCCAGCAGTTTCTCAGCGGACGCTAGCACAGATACGCAGTATTTT

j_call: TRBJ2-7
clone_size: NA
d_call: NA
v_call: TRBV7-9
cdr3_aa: CASSQPGGPLDEQYF
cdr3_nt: TGTGCCAGCAGCCAGCCCGGGGGACCTCTGGACGAGCAGTACTTC

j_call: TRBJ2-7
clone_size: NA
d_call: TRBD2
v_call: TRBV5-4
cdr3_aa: CASSQDPLTSGIGYEQYF
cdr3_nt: TGCGCCAGCAGCCAGGACCCCCTGACTAGCGGGATAGGGTACGAGCAGTACTTC

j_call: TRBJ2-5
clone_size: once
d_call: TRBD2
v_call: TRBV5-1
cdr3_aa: CASSRLAGGPEETQYF
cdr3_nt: TGCGCCAGCAGCAGACTAGCGGGGGGGCCTGAGGAGACCCAGTACTTC

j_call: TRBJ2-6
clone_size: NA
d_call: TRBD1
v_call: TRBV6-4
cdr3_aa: CASSSGTGPSGANVLTF
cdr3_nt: TGTGCCAGCAGTTCCGGGACAGGGCCCTCTGGGGCCAACGTCCTGACTTTC